The 22 T cell receptor beta chains presented below share a single source sample, sequenced in a study of T cell changes during pregnancy in multiple sclerosis. Assay: immunoSEQ multiplex PCR; the TCRdb copy retains only in-frame clones and omits some. The sample lists approximately 61,000 clones, 88% occurring once. The specimen was peripheral blood, collected in the first trimester of pregnancy. The origin of the receptors is a female donor with multiple sclerosis, enrolled in a pregnancy study.

The chain uses TRBV5-1 and TRBJ2-2, with 9 bases fitting TRBD1. The V and J ends lost 3 bases and 7 bases, in that order; junction bases with no gene match: 13. The CDR3 has 17 amino acids. Germline-derived CDR1 and CDR2 are SGHRS and YFSETQ. The CDR3 sequence is CASSSTWNRGPGGELFF. In nucleotides, the CDR3 is TGCGCCAGCAGCTCGACTTGGAACAGGGGGCCTGGCGGGGAGCTGTTTTTT.

J is TRBJ1-1 and V is TRBV18; 9 bases map to TRBD1. The CDR3 is 15 residues long. J lost 1 base, V lost 0 bases, and 0 bases had no gene match. The germline gives CDR1 KGHSH, CDR2 LQKENI. The CDR3 loop reads CASSPPGQGNTEAFF. The DNA for the CDR3 is TGTGCCAGCTCACCACCGGGACAGGGGAACACTGAAGCTTTCTTT.

This clone has only one observation. The chain recombines TRBV5-5 with TRBJ1-5; D not resolved. CDR3 length: 15 residues. V was trimmed by 0 bases and J by 1 base, leaving 8 bases between them. The V gene's germline CDR1 is SGHKS and CDR2 YYEKEE (reference sequence). DNA of the CDR3: TGTGCCAGCAGCTTGGGGGAGGGCAGCAATCAGCCCCAGCATTTT. It is translated as CASSLGEGSNQPQHF.

The rearrangement uses TRBV5-1 and TRBJ1-1; 8 bases are a match to TRBD1. The CDR3 covers 16 residues. CDR1 and CDR2 from the germline V gene are SGHRS and YFSETQ. The V segment lost 0 bases and the J segment 1 base; nucleotides outside the gene matches: 5. The CDR3 DNA reads as TGCGCCAGCAGCTTGGGTCGCGGGACAGGGAACACTGAAGCTTTCTTT. This encodes CASSLGRGTGNTEAFF. Supplemented by reference TRBV5-1 and TRBJ1-1, the full variable domain reads KAGVTQTPRYLIKTRGQQVTLSCSPISGHRSVSWYQQTPGQGLQFLFEYFSETQRNKGNFPGRFSGRQFSNSRSEMNVSTLELGDSALYLCASSLGRGTGNTEAFFGQGTRLTVV.

V gene TRBV5-1 combines with J gene TRBJ2-5, with TRBD2 as a possible D gene (5 bases). The CDR3 is 15 amino acids. Per germline, CDR1 SGHRS and CDR2 YFSETQ. Trimming left V 0 bases short and J 5 bases short, with 14 bases between. The CDR3 coding sequence is TGCGCCAGCAGCTTGGGGGGTATAGGCGGGGAGACCCAGTACTTC. Translation gives CASSLGGIGGETQYF.

The chain couples TRBV7-9 to TRBJ1-2, with D perhaps matching TRBD1 (6 bases). Germline V gene sequence: CDR1 SEHNR, CDR2 FQNEAQ (reference sequence). CDR3 size: 14 residues. V lost 4 bases and J lost 10, with 19 bases in between. CDR3 coding DNA: TGTGCCAGCAGCTCCGGGGGGGGAGGGGGAGACTACACCTTC. Protein product: CASSSGGGGGDYTF.

This clone was found once. This sequence joins TRBV6-5 and TRBJ1-2, with 8 bases identical to TRBD1. Germline V gives CDR1 MNHEY, CDR2 SVGAGI. CDR3 length equals 13 residues. Losses at the gene ends were 6 bases for V and 8 bases for J; bases not matched to a gene: 8. For the CDR3, the DNA is TGTGCCAGCAGGGGGACAGGTAGTAAGGGCTACACCTTC. Residues: CASRGTGSKGYTF.

This clone was detected once. The genes are TRBV6-4 and TRBJ2-3, with D possibly matching TRBD1 (5 bases). Deletions cut 0 bases from V and 2 bases from J, with 12 bases between. This CDR3 region has 16 residues. Germline lookup yields CDR1 MRHNA and CDR2 SNTAGT. CDR3 region: CASSDSSAGFTDTQYF. The CDR3 DNA sequence: TGTGCCAGCAGTGACTCGTCCGCAGGGTTCACAGATACGCAGTATTTT.

This chain joins TRBV2 and TRBJ2-7, with 9 bases that match TRBD1. The trim removed 5 bases at V and 3 bases at J, leaving 8 bases unmatched. CDR3 length equals 15 residues. Germline CDR1 SNHLY, CDR2 FYNNEI. This chain's CDR3 is CASSQTPGQGYEQYF. The CDR3 region has the DNA TGTGCCAGCAGTCAGACCCCGGGACAGGGCTACGAGCAGTACTTC. The full variable domain, with the rest looked up from reference TRBV2 and TRBJ2-7, is EPEVTQTPSHQVTQMGQEVILRCVPISNHLYFYWYRQILGQKVEFLVSFYNNEISEKSEIFDDQFSVERPDGSNFTLKIRSTKLEDSAMYFCASSQTPGQGYEQYFGPGTRLTVT.

This chain connects TRBV5-1 to TRBJ2-5; TRBD2 might be the D (7 bases). Trimming stripped 4 bases from V and 5 bases from J, with 18 bases between. Germline assignment: CDR1 SGHRS and CDR2 YFSETQ. This CDR3 spans 15 amino acids. CDR3 DNA sequence: TGCGCCAGCAGCCCAGGTCGGGGGGCGCGGGAGACCCAGTACTTC. It specifies CASSPGRGARETQYF.

The sample holds one count of this clone. This chain links TRBV14 with TRBJ1-2; D remains unclear. The length of the CDR3 is 11 residues. Trimming cost V 1 base and J 9 bases, with 6 bases left between them. Germline V gene lookup returns CDR1 SGHDN and CDR2 FVKESK. The CDR3 spells CASSQGESYTF. As DNA, the CDR3 is TGTGCCAGCAGCCAAGGAGAGAGCTACACCTTC.

This chain links TRBV5-4 with TRBJ2-2, with no clear D. Germline lookup yields CDR1 SGHNT and CDR2 YYREEE (reference sequence). The CDR3 totals 13 residues. V dropped 4 bases and J dropped 1 base, with 5 bases sitting between them. The CDR3 spells CASSPENTGELFF. CDR3 coding DNA: TGTGCCAGCAGCCCAGAGAACACCGGGGAGCTGTTTTTT.

This clone was recorded once. The gene calls are TRBV5-8 and TRBJ2-5; 10 bases fit TRBD1. This CDR3 comprises 14 residues. Looked up from germline, CDR1 is SGHTS and CDR2 is YDEGEE. V was pared by 4 bases and J by 5 bases, with 5 bases of the junction left unmatched. For the CDR3, the DNA is TGTGCCAGCAGCGCGGGACAGGGGTTGGAGACCCAGTACTTC. Residues: CASSAGQGLETQYF. Full variable domain (outside the CDR3, taken from reference TRBV5-8 and TRBJ2-5): EAGVTQSPTHLIKTRGQQATLRCSPISGHTSVYWYQQALGLGLQFLLWYDEGEERNRGNFPPRFSGRQFPNYSSELNVNALELEDSALYLCASSAGQGLETQYFGPGTRLLVL.

The table lists this clone with a count of one. This chain connects TRBV18 to TRBJ1-1, with a tentative D call TRBD1 (5 bases). This CDR3 contains 14 residues. The ends were cut back, 2 bases at V and 0 bases at J, with 7 bases in the middle. Germline loops: CDR1 KGHSH, CDR2 LQKENI. CDR3 protein: CASSPGAMNTEAFF. DNA of the CDR3: TGTGCCAGCTCACCAGGGGCCATGAACACTGAAGCTTTCTTT.

J is TRBJ2-7 and V is TRBV2, with TRBD1 matching 8 bases. The CDR3 is 14 residues long. Per germline, CDR1 SNHLY and CDR2 FYNNEI. Losses at the gene ends were 4 bases for V and 6 bases for J; bases not matched to a gene: 8. CDR3 region: CASSGFETGVEQYF. The CDR3 coding sequence is TGTGCCAGCAGTGGATTCGAGACAGGGGTCGAGCAGTACTTC.

The chain is built from TRBV30 and TRBJ1-2; TRBD1 aligns across 9 bases. The junction had 14 bases not matched to a gene; V was cut back by 7 bases and J by 5 bases. This CDR3 contains 15 residues. Germline V lookup: CDR1 GTSNPN, CDR2 SVGIG (reference sequence). CDR3 in amino acids: CALYRGRLRIYGYTF. CDR3 sequence (DNA): TGTGCCTTGTACAGGGGGCGATTGCGGATTTATGGCTACACCTTC.

This chain uses TRBV10-3 with TRBJ2-3, with 16 nucleotides matching TRBD2. With V trimmed by 11 bases and J by 2 bases, 13 bases remained unmatched. Germline CDR1 ENHRY, CDR2 SYGVKD. The CDR3 is made up of 18 amino acids. CDR3 DNA sequence: TGTGCCGTAGGGAAAGGGGGACTAGCGGGAGGGGTCACAGATACGCAGTATTTT. Protein: CAVGKGGLAGGVTDTQYF.

The chain is built from TRBV29-1 and TRBJ1-2; TRBD1 aligns across 9 bases. The junction had 3 bases not matched to a gene; V was cut back by 3 bases and J by 4 bases. CDR3 length equals 13 residues. Germline V gives CDR1 SQVTM, CDR2 ANQGSEA. The CDR3 is CSVEGQGPYGYTF. The CDR3, as DNA: TGCAGCGTTGAGGGACAGGGCCCCTATGGCTACACCTTC.

V usage is TRBV30 and J usage is TRBJ2-5; the D is unclear. V was clipped by 0 bases and J by 4 bases, with 9 bases between them. Per germline, CDR1 GTSNPN and CDR2 SVGIG (reference sequence). The CDR3 length is 13 residues. The CDR3 sequence: CAWSVGGAETQYF. The CDR3 DNA is TGTGCCTGGAGTGTTGGTGGAGCAGAGACCCAGTACTTC.

The V gene is TRBV6-6, the J gene TRBJ2-5; 7 bases are a match to TRBD1. This CDR3 is 14 amino acids long. The junction had 2 bases not matched to a gene; V was cut back by 2 bases and J by 2 bases. CDR1 and CDR2 from the germline V gene are MNHNY and SVGAGI (reference sequence). In DNA, the CDR3 is TGTGCCAGCAGTTACCCGGGACAGCAAGAGACCCAGTACTTC. It specifies CASSYPGQQETQYF.

This chain uses TRBV6-4 with TRBJ2-3; 12 bases fit TRBD2. This CDR3 has 15 amino acids. V was clipped by 7 bases and J by 3 bases; unmatched bases: 5. Germline CDR1 and CDR2: MRHNA and SNTAGT. The CDR3 DNA reads as TGTGCCAGCACCCAGACTAGCGGGAGTACAGATACGCAGTATTTT. Amino acids: CASTQTSGSTDTQYF.

The chain employs TRBV5-1 and TRBJ1-1, with D uncertain. V gave up 0 bases and J gave up 3 bases, with 9 bases separating them. The CDR3 has 14 residues. Germline CDR1 and CDR2: SGHRS and YFSETQ. The CDR3 bases are TGCGCCAGCAGCTTGGCCACGGACTACACTGAAGCTTTCTTT. Protein sequence: CASSLATDYTEAFF.